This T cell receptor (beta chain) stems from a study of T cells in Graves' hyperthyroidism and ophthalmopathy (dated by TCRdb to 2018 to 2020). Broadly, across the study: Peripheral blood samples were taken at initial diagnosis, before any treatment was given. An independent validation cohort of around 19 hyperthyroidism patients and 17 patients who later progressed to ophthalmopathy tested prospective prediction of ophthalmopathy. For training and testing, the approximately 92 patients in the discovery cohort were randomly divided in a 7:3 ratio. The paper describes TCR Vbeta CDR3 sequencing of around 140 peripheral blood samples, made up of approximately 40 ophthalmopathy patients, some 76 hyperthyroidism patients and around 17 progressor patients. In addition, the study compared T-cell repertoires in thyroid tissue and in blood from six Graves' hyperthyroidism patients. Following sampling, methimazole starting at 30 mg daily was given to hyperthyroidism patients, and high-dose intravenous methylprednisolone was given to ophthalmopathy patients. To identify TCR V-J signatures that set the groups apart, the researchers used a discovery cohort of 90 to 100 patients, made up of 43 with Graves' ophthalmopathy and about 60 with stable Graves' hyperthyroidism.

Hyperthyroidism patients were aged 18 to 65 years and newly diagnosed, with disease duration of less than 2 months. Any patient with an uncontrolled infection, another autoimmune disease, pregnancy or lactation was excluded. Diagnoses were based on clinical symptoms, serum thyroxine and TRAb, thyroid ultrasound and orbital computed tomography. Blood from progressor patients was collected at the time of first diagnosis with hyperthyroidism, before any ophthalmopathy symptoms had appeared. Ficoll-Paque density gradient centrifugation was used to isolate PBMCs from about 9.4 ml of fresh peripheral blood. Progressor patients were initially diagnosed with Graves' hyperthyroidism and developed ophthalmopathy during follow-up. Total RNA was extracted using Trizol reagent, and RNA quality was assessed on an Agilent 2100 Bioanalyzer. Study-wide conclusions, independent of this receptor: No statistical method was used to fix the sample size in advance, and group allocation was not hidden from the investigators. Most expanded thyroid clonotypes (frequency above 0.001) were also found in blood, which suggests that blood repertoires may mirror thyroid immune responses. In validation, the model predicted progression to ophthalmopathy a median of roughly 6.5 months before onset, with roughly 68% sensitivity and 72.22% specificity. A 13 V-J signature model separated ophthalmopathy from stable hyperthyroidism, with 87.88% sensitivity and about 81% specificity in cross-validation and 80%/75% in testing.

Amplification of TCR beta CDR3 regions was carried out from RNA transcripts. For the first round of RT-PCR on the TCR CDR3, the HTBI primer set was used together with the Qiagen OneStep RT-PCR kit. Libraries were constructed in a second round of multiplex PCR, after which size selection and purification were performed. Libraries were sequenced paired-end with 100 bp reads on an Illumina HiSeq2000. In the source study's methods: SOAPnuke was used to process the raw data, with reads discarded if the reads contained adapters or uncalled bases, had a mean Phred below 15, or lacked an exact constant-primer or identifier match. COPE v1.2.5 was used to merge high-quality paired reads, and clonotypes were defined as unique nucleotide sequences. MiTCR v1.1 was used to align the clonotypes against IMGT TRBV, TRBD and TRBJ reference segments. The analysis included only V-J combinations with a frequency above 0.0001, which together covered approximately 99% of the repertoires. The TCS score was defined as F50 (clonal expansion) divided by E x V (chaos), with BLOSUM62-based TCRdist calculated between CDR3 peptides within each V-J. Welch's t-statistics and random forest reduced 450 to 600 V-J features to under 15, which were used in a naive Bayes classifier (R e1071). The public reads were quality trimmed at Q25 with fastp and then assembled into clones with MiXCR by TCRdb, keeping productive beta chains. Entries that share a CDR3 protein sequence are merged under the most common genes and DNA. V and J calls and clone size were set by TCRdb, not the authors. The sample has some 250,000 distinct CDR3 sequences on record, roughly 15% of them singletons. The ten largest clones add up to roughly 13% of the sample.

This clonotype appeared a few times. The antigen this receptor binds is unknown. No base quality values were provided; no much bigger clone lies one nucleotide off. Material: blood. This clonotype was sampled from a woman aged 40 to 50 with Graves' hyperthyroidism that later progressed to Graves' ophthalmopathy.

At the DNA level, the sequence is TGCGCCAGCAGCCAAGATTGGTACCCAGGGGACGAGCTGTTTTTT. It translates as CASSQDWYPGDELFF. The chain employs TRBV4-1 and TRBJ2-2; TRBD1 is possibly the D segment (6 matching bases). The junction shows trimming of 0 bases on V and 11 bases on J, plus 16 bases between the germline ends. The CDR3, cysteine through phenylalanine, is 15 amino acids long. The retained sequence is limited to the CDR3, 45 bases, with the frame set at the first base. From the germline V gene, CDR1 is MGHRA and CDR2 is YSYEKL.